This T cell receptor beta chain was profiled in a study of cytomegalovirus exposure and HLA in healthy donors. J lost 5 bases, V lost 5 bases, and 11 bases had no gene match. The germline V gene encodes CDR1 SGHAT and CDR2 FQNNGV. The CDR3 sequence is 17 residues long. As to this clone: Its specificity is unknown.

Study-level results: Most observed TCR sequences were rare, whereas some public TCRs were detected in many donors. Reportedly, cytomegalovirus status was diagnosed with high sensitivity and specificity.

Measured with immunoSEQ multiplex PCR; TCRdb has only the in-frame clones, and not every one. The table includes 130,000 to 150,000 clones, 84% detected once. The sample was PBMCs. The receptor was derived from a woman aged 25 to 39 in good health and CMV-seronegative. The gene calls are TRBV11-2 and TRBJ2-2; TRBD1 matches 10 bases. CDR3 protein: CASSRRGDRGSTGELFF. CDR3 nucleotide sequence: TGTGCCAGCAGCAGGAGAGGGGACAGGGGTTCTACCGGGGAGCTGTTTTTT.